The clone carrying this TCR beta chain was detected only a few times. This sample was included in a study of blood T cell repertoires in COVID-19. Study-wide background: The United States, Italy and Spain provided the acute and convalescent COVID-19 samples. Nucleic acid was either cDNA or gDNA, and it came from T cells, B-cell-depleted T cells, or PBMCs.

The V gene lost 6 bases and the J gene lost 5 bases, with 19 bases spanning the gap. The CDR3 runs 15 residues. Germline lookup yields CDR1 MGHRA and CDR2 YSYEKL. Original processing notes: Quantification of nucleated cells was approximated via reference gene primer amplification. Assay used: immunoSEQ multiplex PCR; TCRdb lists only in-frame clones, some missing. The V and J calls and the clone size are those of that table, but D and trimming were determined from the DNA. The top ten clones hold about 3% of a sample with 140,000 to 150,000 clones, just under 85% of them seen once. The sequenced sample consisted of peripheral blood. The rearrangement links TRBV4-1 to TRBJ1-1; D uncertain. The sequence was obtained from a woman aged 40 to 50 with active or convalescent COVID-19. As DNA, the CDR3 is TGCGCCAGCAGTCGCTTCCCGGGTGCGGGGACTGAAGCTTTCTTT. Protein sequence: CASSRFPGAGTEAFF.